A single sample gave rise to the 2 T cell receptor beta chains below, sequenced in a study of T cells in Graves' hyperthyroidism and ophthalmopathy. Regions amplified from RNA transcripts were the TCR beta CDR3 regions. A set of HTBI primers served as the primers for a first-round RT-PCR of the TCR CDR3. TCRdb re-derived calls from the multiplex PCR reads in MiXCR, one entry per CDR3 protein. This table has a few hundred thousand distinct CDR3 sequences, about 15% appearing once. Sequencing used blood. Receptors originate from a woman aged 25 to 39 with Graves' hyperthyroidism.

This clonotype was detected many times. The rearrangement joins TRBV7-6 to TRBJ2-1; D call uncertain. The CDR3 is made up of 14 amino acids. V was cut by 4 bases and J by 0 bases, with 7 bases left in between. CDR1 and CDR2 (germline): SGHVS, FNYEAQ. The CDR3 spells CASSSSSSYNEQFF. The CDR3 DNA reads TGTGCCAGCAGCTCTTCCAGCTCCTACAATGAGCAGTTCTTC.

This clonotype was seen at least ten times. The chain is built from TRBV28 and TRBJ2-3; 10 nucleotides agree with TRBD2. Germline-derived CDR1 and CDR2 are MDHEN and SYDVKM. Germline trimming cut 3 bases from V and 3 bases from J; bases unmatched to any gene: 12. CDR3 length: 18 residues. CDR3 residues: CASSLASGRVRVTDTQYF. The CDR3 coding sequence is TGTGCCAGCAGTTTGGCTAGCGGGAGAGTAAGGGTGACAGATACGCAGTATTTT.